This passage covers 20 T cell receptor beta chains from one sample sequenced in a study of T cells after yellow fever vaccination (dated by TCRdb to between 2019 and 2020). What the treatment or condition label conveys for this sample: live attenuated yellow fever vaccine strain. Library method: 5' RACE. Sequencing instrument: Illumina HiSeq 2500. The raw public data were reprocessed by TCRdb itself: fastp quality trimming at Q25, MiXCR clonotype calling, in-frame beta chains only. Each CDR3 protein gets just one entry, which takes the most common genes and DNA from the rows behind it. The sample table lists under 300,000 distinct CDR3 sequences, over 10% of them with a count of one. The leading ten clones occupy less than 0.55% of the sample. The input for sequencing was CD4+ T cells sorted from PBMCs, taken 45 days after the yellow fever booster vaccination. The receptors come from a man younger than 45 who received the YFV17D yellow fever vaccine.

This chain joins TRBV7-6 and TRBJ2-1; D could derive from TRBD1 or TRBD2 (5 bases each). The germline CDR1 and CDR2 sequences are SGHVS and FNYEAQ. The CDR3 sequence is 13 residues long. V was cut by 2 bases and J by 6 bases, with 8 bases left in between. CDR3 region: CASSLRDLNEQFF. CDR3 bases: TGTGCCAGCAGCTTACGGGACCTCAATGAGCAGTTCTTC.

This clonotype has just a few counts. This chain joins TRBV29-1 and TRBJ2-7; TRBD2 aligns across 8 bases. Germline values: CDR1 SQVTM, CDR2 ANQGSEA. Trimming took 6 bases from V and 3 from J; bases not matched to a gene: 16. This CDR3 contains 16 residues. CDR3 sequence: CSVGGLAGGLVYEQYF. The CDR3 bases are TGCAGCGTCGGAGGGCTAGCGGGCGGCTTAGTCTACGAGCAGTACTTC.

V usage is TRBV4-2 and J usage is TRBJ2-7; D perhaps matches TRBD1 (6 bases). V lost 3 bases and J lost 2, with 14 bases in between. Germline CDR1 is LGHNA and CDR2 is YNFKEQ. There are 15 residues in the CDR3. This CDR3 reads CASSQGASRAYEQYF. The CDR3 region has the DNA TGTGCCAGCAGCCAGGGGGCTAGCCGGGCCTACGAGCAGTACTTC.

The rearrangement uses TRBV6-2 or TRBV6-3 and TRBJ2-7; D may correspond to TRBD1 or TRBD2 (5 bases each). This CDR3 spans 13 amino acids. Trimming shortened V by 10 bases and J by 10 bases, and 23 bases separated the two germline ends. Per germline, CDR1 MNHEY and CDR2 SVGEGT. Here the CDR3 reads CATKQVLGPVQYF. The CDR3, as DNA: TGTGCCACCAAACAGGTTCTGGGACCGGTACAGTACTTC.

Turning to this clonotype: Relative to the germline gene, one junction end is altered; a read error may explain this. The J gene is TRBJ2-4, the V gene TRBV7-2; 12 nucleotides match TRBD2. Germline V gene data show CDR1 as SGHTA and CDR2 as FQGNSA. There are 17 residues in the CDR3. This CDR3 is CASSPSGGGVAKHIQYF. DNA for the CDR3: TGTGCCAGCAGCCCTAGCGGGGGGGGGGTAGCCAAACACATTCAGTACTTC.

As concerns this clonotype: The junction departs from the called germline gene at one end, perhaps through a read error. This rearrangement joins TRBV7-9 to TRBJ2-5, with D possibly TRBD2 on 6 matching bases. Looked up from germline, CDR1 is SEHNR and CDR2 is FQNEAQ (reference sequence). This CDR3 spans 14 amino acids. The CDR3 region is CTSSSTSFGETQYF. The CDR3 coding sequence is TGTACCAGCAGCTCTACTAGCTTCGGGGAGACCCAGTACTTC.

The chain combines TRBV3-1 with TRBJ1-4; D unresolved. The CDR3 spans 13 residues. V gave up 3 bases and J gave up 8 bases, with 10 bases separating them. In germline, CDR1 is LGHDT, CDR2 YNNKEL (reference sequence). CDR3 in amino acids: CASSQGQYEKLFF. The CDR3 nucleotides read TGTGCCAGCAGCCAGGGTCAGTACGAAAAACTGTTTTTT.

The CDR3 nucleotides are TGTGCCAGCAGCACAGACAGGGTTAGCGGAATCCAGTACTTC. Residues: CASSTDRVSGIQYF. This chain links TRBV7-8 with TRBJ2-5; tentative D call: TRBD1 (7 bases). With 5 bases removed from V and 10 bases from J, the gap between germline ends came to 20 bases. CDR1 and CDR2 from the germline V gene are SGHVS and FQNEAQ. CDR3 size: 14 residues.

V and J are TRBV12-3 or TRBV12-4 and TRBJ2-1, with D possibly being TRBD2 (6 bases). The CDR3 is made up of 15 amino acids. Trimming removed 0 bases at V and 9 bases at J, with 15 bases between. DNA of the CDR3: TGTGCCAGCAGTTTAGCGGGAGGCAGTTTAAGTGAGCAGTTCTTC. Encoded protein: CASSLAGGSLSEQFF.

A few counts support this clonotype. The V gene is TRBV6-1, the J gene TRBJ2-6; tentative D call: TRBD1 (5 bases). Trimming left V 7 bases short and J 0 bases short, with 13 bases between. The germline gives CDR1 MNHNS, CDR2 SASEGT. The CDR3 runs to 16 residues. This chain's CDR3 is CASNPTATSGANVLTF. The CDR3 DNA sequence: TGTGCCAGCAACCCGACAGCCACCTCTGGGGCCAACGTCCTGACTTTC.

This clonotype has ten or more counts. The CDR3, as DNA: TGCAGTGCTAGGGAGACAGGGGGCCAGAATCAGCCCCAGCATTTT. Translation gives CSARETGGQNQPQHF. The chain is built from TRBV20-1 and TRBJ1-5; 10 bases agree with TRBD1. Germline lookup yields CDR1 DFQATT and CDR2 SNEGSKA (reference sequence). This CDR3 contains 15 residues. V was pared by 3 bases and J by 4 bases, with 6 bases of the junction left unmatched.

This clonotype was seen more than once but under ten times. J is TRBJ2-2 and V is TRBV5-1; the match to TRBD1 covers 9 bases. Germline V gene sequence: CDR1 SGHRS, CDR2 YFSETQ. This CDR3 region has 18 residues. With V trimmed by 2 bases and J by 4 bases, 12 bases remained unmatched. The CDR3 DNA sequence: TGCGCCAGCAGCTTATCCCCCGGGACAGGGTTGAGCACCGGGGAGCTGTTTTTT. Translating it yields CASSLSPGTGLSTGELFF.

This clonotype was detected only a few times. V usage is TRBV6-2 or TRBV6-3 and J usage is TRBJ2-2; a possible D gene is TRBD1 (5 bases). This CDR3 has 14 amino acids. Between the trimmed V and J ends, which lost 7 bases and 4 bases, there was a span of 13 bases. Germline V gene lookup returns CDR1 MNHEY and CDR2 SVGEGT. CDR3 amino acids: CASKTAGFTGELFF. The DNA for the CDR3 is TGTGCCAGCAAAACGGCAGGGTTCACCGGGGAGCTGTTTTTT.

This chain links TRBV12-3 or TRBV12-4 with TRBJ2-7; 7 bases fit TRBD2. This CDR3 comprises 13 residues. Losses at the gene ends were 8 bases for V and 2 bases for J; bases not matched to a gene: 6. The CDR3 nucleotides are TGTGCCAGCGCCCCTAGCGGTACCTACGAGCAGTACTTC. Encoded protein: CASAPSGTYEQYF.

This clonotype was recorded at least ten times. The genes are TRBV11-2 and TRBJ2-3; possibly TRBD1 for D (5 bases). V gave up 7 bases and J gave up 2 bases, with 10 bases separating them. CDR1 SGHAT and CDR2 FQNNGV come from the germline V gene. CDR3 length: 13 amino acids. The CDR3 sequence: CASNKGFTDTQYF. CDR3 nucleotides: TGTGCCAGCAATAAGGGGTTCACAGATACGCAGTATTTT.

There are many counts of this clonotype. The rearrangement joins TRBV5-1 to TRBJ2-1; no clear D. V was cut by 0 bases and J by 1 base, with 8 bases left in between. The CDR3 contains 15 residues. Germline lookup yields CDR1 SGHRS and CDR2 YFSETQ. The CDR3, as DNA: TGCGCCAGCAGCTTGGCGGCAGGTTCCTACAATGAGCAGTTCTTC. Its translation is CASSLAAGSYNEQFF.

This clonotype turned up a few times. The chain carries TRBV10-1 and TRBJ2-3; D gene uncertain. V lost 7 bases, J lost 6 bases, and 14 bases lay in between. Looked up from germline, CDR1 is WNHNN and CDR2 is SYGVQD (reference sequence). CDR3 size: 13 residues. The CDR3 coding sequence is TGCGCCAGCAAGCCTTCAGACGTCGATACGCAGTATTTT. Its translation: CASKPSDVDTQYF.

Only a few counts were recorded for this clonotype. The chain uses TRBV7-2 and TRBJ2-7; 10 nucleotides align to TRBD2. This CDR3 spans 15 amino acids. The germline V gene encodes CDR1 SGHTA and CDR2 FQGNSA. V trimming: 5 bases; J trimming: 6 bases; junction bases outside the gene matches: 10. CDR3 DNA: TGTGCCAGCAGCATAAAAAGCGGGAGGGCATCCGAGCAGTACTTC. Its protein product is CASSIKSGRASEQYF.

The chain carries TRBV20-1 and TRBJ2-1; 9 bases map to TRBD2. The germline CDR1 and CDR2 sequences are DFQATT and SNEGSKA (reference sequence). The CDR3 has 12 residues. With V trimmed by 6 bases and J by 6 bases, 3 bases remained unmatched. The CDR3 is CSAEGLANEQFF. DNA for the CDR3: TGCAGTGCCGAGGGACTAGCCAATGAGCAGTTCTTC.

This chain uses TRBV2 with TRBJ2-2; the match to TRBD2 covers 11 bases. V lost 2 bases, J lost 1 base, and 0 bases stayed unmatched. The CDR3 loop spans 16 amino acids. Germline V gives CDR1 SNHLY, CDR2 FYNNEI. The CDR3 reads CASSETSGRNTGELFF. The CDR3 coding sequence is TGTGCCAGCAGTGAAACTAGCGGGAGGAACACCGGGGAGCTGTTTTTT.